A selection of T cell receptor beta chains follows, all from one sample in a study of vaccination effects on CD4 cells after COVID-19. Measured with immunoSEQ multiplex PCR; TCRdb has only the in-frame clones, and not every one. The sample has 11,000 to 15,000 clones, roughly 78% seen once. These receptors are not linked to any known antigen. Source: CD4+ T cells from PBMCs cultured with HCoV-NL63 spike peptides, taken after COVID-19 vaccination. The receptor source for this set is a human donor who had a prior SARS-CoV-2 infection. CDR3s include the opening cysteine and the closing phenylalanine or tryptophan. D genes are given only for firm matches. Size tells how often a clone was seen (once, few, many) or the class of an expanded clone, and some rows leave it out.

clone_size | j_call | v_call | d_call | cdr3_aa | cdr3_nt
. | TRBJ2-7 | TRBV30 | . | CAWSVPFRDATYF | TGTGCCTGGAGTGTACCTTTTCGCGACGCCACATACTTC
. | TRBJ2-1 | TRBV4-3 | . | CASSHQVGREQFF | TGCGCCAGCAGCCACCAAGTCGGGCGTGAGCAGTTCTTC
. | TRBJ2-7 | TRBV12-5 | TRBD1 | CASGLVPRPGTGVEQYF | TGTGCTAGTGGTTTGGTACCGAGACCCGGGACAGGGGTCGAGCAGTACTTC
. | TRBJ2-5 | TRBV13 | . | CASSLGRVETQYF | TGTGCCAGCAGCTTAGGCAGGGTGGAGACCCAGTACTTC
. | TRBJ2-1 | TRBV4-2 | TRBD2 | CASSLHRLAENYNEQFF | TGTGCCAGCAGCCTCCACCGACTAGCGGAAAACTACAATGAGCAGTTCTTC
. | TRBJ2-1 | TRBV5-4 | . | CASSSLLGAGYNEQFF | TGTGCCAGCAGCTCGCTCTTAGGGGCCGGCTACAATGAGCAGTTCTTC
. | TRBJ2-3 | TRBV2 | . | CASSLTPDTQYF | TGTGCCAGCAGCCTAACGCCAGATACGCAGTATTTT
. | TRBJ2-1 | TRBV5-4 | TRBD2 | CASSSTSGSYNEQFF | TGTGCCAGCAGCTCGACTAGCGGATCCTACAATGAGCAGTTCTTC
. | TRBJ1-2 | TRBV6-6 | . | CASSYSGQGRYGYTF | TGTGCCAGCAGTTACTCGGGGCAGGGGAGGTATGGCTACACCTTC
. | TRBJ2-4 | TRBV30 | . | CALLQIPEAKNIQYF | TGTGCCTTACTTCAGATACCTGAAGCCAAAAACATTCAGTACTTC
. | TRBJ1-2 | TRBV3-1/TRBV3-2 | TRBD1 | CASSQYGTGGLLNGYTF | TGTGCCAGCAGCCAGTACGGGACAGGGGGACTCTTGAATGGCTACACCTTC
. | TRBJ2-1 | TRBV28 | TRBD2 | CASTRGESSYNEQFF | TGTGCCAGTACTCGGGGGGAAAGCTCCTACAATGAGCAGTTCTTC
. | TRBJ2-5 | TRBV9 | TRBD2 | CASSVGAGGGNQETQYF | TGTGCCAGCAGCGTAGGGGCTGGCGGGGGGAACCAAGAGACCCAGTACTTC
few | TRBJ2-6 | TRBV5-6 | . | CASSLGVSGANVLTF | TGTGCCAGCAGCTTGGGAGTCTCTGGGGCCAACGTCCTGACTTTC
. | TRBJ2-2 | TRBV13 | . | CASSFYLSGDTGELFF | TGTGCCAGCAGCTTTTATCTCTCGGGAGACACCGGGGAGCTGTTTTTT
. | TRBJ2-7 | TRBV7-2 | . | CASSLTGTKSYEQYF | TGTGCCAGCAGCTTAACCGGGACAAAATCCTACGAGCAGTACTTC
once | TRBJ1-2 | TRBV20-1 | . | CSASPGIPNYGYTF | TGCAGTGCCAGTCCGGGGATCCCGAACTATGGCTACACCTTC
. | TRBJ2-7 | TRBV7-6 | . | CASSQTASYEQYF | TGTGCCAGCAGCCAGACGGCCTCCTACGAGCAGTACTTC
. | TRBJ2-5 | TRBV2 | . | CASSDWDLDQETQYF | TGTGCCAGCAGTGATTGGGATCTAGACCAAGAGACCCAGTACTTC
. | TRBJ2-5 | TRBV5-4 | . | CASSLGFGDLGETQYF | TGTGCCAGCAGCTTGGGATTTGGGGACCTAGGAGAGACCCAGTACTTC
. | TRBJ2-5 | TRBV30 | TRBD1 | CAWSFWTDRQGKQETQYF | TGTGCCTGGAGTTTTTGGACCGACCGACAGGGTAAACAAGAGACCCAGTACTTC
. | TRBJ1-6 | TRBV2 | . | CASISSLDSPLHF | TGTGCCAGCATTAGCAGTCTCGATTCACCCCTCCACTTT
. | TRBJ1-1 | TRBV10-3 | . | CAIRETGSNTEAFF | TGTGCCATCAGGGAAACAGGGTCGAACACTGAAGCTTTCTTT
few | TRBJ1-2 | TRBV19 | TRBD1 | CASSIVDRGGYTF | TGTGCCAGTAGTATAGTCGACAGGGGCGGCTACACCTTC
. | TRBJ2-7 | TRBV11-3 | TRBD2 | CASSPGLAGEGSYEQYF | TGTGCCAGCAGCCCAGGACTAGCGGGAGAGGGCTCCTACGAGCAGTACTTC
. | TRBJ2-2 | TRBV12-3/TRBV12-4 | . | CASTRRTGELFF | TGTGCCAGCACACGAAGGACCGGGGAGCTGTTTTTT
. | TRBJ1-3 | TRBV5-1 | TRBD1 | CASSGGGAEGNTIYF | TGCGCCAGCAGCGGAGGGGGCGCGGAGGGAAACACCATATATTTT
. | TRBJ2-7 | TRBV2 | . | CASKREYEQYF | TGTGCCAGCAAAAGAGAATACGAGCAGTACTTC
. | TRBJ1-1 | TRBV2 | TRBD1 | CASRYLGQGNTEAFF | TGTGCCAGCAGATACCTTGGACAGGGGAACACTGAAGCTTTCTTT
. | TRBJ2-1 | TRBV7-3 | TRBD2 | CASSLRTSGIDEQFF | TGTGCCAGCAGCCTTCGGACTAGCGGGATTGATGAGCAGTTCTTC
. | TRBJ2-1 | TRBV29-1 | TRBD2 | CSVEGGRALNEQFF | TGCAGCGTTGAAGGCGGGAGGGCCCTCAATGAGCAGTTCTTC